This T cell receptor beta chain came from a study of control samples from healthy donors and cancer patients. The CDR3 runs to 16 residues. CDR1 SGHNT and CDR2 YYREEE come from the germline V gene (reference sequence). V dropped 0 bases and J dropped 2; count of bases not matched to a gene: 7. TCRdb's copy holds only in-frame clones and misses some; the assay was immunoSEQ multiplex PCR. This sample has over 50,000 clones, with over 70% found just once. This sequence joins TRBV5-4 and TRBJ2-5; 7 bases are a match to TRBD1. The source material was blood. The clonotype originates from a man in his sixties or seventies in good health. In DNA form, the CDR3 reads TGTGCCAGCAGCTTGGCCGGCTGGGACAGACAAGAGACCCAGTACTTC. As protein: CASSLAGWDRQETQYF. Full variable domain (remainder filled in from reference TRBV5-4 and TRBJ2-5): ETGVTQSPTHLIKTRGQQVTLRCSSQSGHNTVSWYQQALGQGPQFIFQYYREEENGRGNFPPRFSGLQFPNYSSELNVNALELDDSALYLCASSLAGWDRQETQYFGPGTRLLVL.